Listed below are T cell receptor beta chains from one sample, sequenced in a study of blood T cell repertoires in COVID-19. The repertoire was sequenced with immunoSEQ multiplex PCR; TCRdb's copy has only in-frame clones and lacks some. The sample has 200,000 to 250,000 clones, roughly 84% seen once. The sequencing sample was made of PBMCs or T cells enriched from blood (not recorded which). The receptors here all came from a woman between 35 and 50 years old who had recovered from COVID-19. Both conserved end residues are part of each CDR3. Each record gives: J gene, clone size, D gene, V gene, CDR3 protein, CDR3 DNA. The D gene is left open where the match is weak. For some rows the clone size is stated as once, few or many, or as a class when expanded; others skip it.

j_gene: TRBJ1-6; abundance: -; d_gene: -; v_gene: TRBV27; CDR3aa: CASSLGQASSYNSPLHF; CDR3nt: TGTGCCAGCAGTTTGGGTCAGGCCAGCTCCTATAATTCACCCCTCCACTTT
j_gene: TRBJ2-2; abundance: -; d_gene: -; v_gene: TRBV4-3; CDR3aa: CASSQVGRGDTGELFF; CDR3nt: TGCGCCAGCAGCCAAGTGGGCAGGGGAGATACCGGGGAGCTGTTTTTT
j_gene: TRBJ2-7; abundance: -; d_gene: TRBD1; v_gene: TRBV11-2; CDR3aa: CASSLDSRGSYEQYF; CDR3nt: TGTGCCAGCAGCTTAGATTCCAGGGGGTCCTACGAGCAGTACTTC
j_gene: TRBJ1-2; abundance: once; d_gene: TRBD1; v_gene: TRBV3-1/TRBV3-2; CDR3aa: CASSVQGGRMGGYTF; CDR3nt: TGTGCCAGCAGCGTCCAAGGGGGCAGGATGGGTGGCTACACCTTC
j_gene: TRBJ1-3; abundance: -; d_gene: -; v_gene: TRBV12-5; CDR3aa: CASGTRNTIYF; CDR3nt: TGTGCTAGTGGGACTAGAAACACCATATATTTT
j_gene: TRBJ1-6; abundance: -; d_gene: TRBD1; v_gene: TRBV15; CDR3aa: CATSRDRTGGNSPLHF; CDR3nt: TGTGCCACCAGCAGAGATAGGACAGGGGGTAATTCACCCCTCCACTTT
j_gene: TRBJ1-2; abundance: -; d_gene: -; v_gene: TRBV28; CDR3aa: CASSSPGLTRGYTF; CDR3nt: TGTGCCAGCAGTTCCCCGGGACTAACAAGAGGCTACACCTTC
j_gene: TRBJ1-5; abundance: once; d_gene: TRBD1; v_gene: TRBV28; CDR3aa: CASITGGESNQPQHF; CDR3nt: TGTGCCAGCATTACAGGGGGGGAGAGCAATCAGCCCCAGCATTTT
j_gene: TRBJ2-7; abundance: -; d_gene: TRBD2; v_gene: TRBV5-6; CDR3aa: CASSPGTSGFYEQYF; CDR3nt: TGTGCCAGCAGCCCGGGGACTAGCGGATTCTACGAGCAGTACTTC
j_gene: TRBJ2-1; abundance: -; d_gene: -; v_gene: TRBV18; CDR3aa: CASSLSRDEQFF; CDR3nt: TGTGCCAGCTCACTAAGCCGGGATGAGCAGTTCTTC
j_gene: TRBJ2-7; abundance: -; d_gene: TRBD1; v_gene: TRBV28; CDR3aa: CASSLGTVGEQYF; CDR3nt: TGTGCCAGCAGTTTGGGGACAGTAGGGGAGCAGTACTTC
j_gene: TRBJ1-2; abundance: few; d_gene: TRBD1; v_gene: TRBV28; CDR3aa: CASSLWGLTRTGGILGYTF; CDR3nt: TGTGCCAGCAGTTTATGGGGCCTAACTCGGACAGGGGGGATTCTTGGCTACACCTTC
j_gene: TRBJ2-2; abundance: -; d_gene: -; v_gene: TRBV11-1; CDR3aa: CASSPLLNTGELFF; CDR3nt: TGTGCCAGCAGCCCCCTGTTGAACACCGGGGAGCTGTTTTTT
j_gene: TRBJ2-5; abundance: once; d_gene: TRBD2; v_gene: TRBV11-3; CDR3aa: CASSLTAGGRGAQYF; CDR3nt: TGTGCCAGCAGCTTAACGGCGGGAGGGCGTGGGGCCCAGTACTTC
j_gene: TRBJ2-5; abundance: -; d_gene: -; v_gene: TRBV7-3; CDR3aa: CASSLTSGSVETQYF; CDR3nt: TGTGCCAGCAGCTTAACTTCCGGGAGCGTAGAGACCCAGTACTTC
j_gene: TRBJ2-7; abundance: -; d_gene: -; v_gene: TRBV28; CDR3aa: CASSILDEQYF; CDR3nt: TGTGCCAGCAGTATTCTCGACGAGCAGTACTTC
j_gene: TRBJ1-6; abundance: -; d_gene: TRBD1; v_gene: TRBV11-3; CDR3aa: CASSLDPGQGLSPLHF; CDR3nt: TGTGCCAGCAGCTTAGACCCGGGACAGGGTCTTTCACCCCTCCACTTT
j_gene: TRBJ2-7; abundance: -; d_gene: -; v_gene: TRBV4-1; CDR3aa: CASSQVSDSTYEQYF; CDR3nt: TGCGCCAGCAGCCAAGTTTCGGACTCTACCTACGAGCAGTACTTC
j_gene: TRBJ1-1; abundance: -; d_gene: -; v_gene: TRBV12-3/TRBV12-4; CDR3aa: CVSGLNTEAFF; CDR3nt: TGTGTGTCGGGGTTGAACACTGAAGCTTTCTTT
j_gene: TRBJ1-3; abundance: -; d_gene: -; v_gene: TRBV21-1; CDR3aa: CASNDTGNTIYF; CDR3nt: TGTGCCAGCAACGACACGGGAAACACCATATATTTT
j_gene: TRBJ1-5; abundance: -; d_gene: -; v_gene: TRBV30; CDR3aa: CAWSVGGHGQPQHF; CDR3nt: TGTGCCTGGAGTGTAGGGGGTCATGGTCAGCCCCAGCATTTT
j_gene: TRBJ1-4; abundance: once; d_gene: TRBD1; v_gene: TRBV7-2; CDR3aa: CASSRTTGVTNEKLFF; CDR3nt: TGTGCCAGCAGCAGAACGACAGGGGTGACTAATGAAAAACTGTTTTTT
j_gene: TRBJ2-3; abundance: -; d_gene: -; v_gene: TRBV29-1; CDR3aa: CSSRPGGTDTQYF; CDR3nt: TGCAGCTCCCGCCCGGGGGGCACAGATACGCAGTATTTT
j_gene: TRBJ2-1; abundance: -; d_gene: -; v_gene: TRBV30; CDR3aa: CAWSVGGDFHNEQFF; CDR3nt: TGTGCCTGGAGTGTAGGGGGGGACTTCCACAATGAGCAGTTCTTC
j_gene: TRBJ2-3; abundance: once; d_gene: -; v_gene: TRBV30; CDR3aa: CAWSSGSGERTQYF; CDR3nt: TGTGCCTGGAGTTCTGGAAGTGGGGAGAGGACGCAGTATTTT
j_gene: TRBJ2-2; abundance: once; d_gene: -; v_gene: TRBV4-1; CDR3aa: CASSPRLLPGFLNTGELFF; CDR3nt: TGCGCCAGCAGCCCCCGCCTCCTCCCAGGTTTTCTTAACACCGGGGAGCTGTTTTTT
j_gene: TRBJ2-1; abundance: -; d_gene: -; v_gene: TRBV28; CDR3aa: CASSRLRVDNEQFF; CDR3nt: TGTGCCAGCAGCCGTCTTCGGGTAGACAATGAGCAGTTCTTC
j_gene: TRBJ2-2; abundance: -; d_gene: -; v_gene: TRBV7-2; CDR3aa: CASSLAQAGELFF; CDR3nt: TGTGCCAGCAGCTTAGCGCAGGCCGGGGAGCTGTTTTTT
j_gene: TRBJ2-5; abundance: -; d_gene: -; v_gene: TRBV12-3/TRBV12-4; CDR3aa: CASSPGADETQYF; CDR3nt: TGTGCCAGCAGCCCAGGGGCCGATGAGACCCAGTACTTC
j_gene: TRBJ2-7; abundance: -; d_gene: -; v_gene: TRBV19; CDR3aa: CASSRQASYEQYF; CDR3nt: TGTGCCAGTAGTAGACAGGCCTCCTACGAGCAGTACTTC
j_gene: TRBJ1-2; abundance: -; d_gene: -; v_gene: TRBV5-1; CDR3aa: CASSGGVYGYTF; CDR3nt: TGCGCCAGCAGCGGGGGGGTCTATGGCTACACCTTC
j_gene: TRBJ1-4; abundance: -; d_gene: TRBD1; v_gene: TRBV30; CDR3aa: CAWSPGQGNEKLFF; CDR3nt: TGTGCCTGGAGTCCCGGACAGGGCAATGAAAAACTGTTTTTT
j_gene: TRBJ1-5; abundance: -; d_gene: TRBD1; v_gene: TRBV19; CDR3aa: CASSPGQQNQPQHF; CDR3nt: TGTGCCAGTAGCCCGGGACAGCAAAATCAGCCCCAGCATTTT
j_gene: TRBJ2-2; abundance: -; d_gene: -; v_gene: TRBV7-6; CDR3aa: CASSLGLDTGELFF; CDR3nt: TGTGCCAGCAGCTTAGGACTCGACACCGGGGAGCTGTTTTTT
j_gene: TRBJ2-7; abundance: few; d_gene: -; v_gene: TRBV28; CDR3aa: CASSDSGARDSYEQYF; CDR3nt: TGTGCCAGCAGTGATTCGGGCGCGCGGGACTCCTACGAGCAGTACTTC
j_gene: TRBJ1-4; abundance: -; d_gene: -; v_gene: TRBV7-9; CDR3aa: CASATFTGGKLFF; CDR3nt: TGTGCCAGCGCGACGTTTACGGGGGGGAAACTGTTTTTT
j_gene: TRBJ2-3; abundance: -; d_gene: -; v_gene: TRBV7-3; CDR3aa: CASSLTPLESDTQYF; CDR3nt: TGTGCCAGCAGCTTAACCCCTCTAGAATCCGATACGCAGTATTTT
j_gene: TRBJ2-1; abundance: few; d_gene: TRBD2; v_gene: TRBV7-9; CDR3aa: CASSLGLAGAYNEQFF; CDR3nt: TGTGCCAGCAGCTTAGGACTAGCGGGGGCCTACAATGAGCAGTTCTTC
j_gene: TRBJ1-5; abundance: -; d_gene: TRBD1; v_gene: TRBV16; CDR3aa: CASSQDREQPQHF; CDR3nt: TGTGCCAGCAGCCAGGACAGGGAGCAGCCCCAGCATTTT
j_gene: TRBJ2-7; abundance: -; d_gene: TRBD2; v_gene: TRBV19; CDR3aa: CASSSKSGRAKYEQYF; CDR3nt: TGTGCCAGTAGTTCAAAAAGCGGGAGGGCCAAATACGAGCAGTACTTC